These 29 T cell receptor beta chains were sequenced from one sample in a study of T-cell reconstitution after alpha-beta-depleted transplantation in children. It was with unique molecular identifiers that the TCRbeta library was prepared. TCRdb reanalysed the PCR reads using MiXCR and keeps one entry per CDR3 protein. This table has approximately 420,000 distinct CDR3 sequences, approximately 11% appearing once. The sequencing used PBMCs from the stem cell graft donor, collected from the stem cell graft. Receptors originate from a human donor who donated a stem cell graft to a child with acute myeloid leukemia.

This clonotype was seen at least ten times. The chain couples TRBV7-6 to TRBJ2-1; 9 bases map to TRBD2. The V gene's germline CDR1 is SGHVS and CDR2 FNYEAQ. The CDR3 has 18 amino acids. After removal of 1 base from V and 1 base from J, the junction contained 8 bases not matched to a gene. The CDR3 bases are TGTGCCAGCAGCTTAGGGGTGGGTAGCGGGAGTTCCTACAATGAGCAGTTCTTC. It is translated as CASSLGVGSGSSYNEQFF. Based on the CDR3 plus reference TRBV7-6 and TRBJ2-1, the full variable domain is GAGVSQSPRYKVTKRGQDVALRCDPISGHVSLYWYRQALGQGPEFLTYFNYEAQQDKSGLPNDRFSAERPEGSISTLTIQRTEQRDSAMYRCASSLGVGSGSSYNEQFFGPGTRLTVL.

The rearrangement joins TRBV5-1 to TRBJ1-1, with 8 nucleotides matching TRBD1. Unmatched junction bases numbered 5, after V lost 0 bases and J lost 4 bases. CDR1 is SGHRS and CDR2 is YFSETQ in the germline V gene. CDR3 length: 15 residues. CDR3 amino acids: CASSLEGQGGTEAFF. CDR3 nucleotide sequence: TGCGCCAGCAGCTTGGAAGGACAGGGAGGCACTGAAGCTTTCTTT.

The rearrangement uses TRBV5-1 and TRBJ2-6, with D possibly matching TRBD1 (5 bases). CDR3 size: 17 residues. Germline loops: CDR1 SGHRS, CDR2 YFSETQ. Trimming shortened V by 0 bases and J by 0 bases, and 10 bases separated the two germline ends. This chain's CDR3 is CASSLGLQDSGANVLTF. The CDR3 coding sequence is TGCGCCAGCAGCTTGGGATTACAGGACTCTGGGGCCAACGTCCTGACTTTC.

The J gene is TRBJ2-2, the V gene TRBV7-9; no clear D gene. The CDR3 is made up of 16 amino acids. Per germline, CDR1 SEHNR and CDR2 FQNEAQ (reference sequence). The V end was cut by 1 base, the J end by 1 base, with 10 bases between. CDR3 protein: CASSLGQELNTGELFF. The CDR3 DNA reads TGTGCCAGCAGCTTAGGTCAGGAGCTGAACACCGGGGAGCTGTTTTTT.

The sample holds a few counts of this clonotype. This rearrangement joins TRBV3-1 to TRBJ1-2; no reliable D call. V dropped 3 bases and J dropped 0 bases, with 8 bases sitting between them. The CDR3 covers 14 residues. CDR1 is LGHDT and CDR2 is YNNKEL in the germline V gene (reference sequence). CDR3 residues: CASSHIGTNYGYTF. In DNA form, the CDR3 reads TGTGCCAGCAGCCACATCGGGACTAACTATGGCTACACCTTC.

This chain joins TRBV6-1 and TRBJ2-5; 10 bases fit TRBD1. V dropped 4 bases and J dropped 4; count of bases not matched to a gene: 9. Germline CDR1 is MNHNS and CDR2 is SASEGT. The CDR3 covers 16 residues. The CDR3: CASSGLEGQGPETQYF. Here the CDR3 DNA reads TGTGCCAGCAGTGGATTGGAGGGACAGGGGCCAGAGACCCAGTACTTC.

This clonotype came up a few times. The DNA of the CDR3 is TGTGCCAGCAGTGCCGGGACAGGCCTATGGTGGGGATCACCCCTCCACTTT. This encodes CASSAGTGLWWGSPLHF. V usage is TRBV6-1 and J usage is TRBJ1-6; 8 bases map to TRBD1. The CDR3 totals 17 residues. In germline, CDR1 is MNHNS, CDR2 SASEGT. V gave up 4 bases and J gave up 10 bases; unmatched junction bases: 15.

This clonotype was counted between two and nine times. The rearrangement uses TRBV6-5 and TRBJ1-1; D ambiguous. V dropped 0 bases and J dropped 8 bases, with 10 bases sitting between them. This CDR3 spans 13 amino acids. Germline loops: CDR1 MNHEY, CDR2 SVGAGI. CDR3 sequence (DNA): TGTGCCAGCAGTTACTCGATAGCAGAAGAAGCTTTCTTT. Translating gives CASSYSIAEEAFF.

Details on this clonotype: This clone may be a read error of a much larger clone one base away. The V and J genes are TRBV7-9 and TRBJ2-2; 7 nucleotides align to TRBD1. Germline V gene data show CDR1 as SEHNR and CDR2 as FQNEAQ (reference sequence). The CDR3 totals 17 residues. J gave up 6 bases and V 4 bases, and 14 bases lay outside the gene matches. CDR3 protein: CASSSSEGAKYPGELFF. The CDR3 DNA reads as TGTGCCAGCAGCTCCTCAGAGGGGGCGAAATACCCCGGGGAGCTGTTTTTT.

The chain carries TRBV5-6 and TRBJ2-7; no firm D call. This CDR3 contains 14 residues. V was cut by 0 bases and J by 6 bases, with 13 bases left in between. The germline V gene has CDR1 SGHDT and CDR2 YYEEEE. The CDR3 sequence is CASSLDAYYGEQYF. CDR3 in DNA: TGTGCCAGCAGCTTGGATGCCTACTATGGCGAGCAGTACTTC.

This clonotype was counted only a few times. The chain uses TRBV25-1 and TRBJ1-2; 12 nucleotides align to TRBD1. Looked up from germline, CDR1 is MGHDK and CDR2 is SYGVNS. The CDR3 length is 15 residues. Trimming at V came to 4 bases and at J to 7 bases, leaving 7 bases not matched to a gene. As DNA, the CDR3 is TGTGCCAGCAGTGCCGGGACAGGGGGCGTTTTTGGCTACACCTTC. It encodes CASSAGTGGVFGYTF.

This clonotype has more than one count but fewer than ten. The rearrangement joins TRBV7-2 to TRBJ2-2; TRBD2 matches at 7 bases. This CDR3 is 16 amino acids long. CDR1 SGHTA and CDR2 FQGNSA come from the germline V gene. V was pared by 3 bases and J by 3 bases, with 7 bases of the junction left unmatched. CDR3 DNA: TGTGCCAGCAGCTTTTGGCTAGCGGCAGACACCGGGGAGCTGTTTTTT. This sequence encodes CASSFWLAADTGELFF. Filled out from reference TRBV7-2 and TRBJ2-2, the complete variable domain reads GAGVSQSPSNKVTEKGKDVELRCDPISGHTALYWYRQSLGQGLEFLIYFQGNSAPDKSGLPSDRFSAERTGGSVSTLTIQRTQQEDSAVYLCASSFWLAADTGELFFGEGSRLTVL.

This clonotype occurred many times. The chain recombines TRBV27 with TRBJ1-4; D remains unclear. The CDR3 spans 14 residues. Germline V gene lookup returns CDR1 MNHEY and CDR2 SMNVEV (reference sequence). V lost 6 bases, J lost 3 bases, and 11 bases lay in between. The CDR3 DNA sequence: TGTGCCAGCAGGCGGAACGGGGCTAATGAAAAACTGTTTTTT. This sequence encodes CASRRNGANEKLFF.

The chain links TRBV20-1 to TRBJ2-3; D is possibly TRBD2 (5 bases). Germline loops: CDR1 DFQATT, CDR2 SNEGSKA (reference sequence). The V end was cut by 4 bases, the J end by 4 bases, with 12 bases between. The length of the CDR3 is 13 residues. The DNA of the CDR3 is TGCAGTGCTAACAGCCCGGGATCAGATACGCAGTATTTT. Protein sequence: CSANSPGSDTQYF.

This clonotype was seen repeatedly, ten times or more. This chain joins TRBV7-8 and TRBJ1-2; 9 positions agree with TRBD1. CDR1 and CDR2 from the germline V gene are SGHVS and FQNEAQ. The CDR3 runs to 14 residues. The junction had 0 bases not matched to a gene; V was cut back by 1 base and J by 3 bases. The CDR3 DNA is TGTGCCAGCAGCTTAGGGACAGGGGACTATGGCTACACCTTC. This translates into CASSLGTGDYGYTF.

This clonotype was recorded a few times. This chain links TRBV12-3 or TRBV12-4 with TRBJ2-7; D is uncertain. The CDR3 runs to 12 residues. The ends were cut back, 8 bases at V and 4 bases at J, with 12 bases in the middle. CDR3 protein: CASSRVGYEQYF. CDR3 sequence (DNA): TGTGCCAGCTCCCGAGTGGGGTACGAGCAGTACTTC.

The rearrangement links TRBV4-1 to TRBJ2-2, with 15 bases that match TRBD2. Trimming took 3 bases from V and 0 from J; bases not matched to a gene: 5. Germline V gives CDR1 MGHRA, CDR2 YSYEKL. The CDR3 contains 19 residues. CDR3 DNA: TGCGCCAGCAGCCACCTAGGACTAGCGGGAGGGCCGAACACCGGGGAGCTGTTTTTT. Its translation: CASSHLGLAGGPNTGELFF.

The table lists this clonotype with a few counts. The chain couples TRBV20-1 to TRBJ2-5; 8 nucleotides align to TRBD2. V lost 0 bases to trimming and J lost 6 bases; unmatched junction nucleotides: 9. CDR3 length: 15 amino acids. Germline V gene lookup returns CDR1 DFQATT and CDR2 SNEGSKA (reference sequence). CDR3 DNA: TGCAGTGCTAGAGAGGATAGCGGGACGGGAAAGACCCAGTACTTC. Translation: CSAREDSGTGKTQYF.

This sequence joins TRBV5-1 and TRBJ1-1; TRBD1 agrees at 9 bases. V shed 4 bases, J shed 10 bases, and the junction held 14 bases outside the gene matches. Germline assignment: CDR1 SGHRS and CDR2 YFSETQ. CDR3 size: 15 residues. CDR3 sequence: CASSDSSGQGGVAFF. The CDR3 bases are TGCGCCAGCAGCGACAGCTCGGGACAGGGCGGAGTAGCTTTCTTT.

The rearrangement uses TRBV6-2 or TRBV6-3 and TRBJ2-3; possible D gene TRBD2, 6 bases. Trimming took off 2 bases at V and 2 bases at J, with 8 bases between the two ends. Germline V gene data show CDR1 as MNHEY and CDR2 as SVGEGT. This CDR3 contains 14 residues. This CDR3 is CASSYGGNTDTQYF. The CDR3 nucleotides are TGTGCCAGCAGTTACGGAGGGAACACAGATACGCAGTATTTT.

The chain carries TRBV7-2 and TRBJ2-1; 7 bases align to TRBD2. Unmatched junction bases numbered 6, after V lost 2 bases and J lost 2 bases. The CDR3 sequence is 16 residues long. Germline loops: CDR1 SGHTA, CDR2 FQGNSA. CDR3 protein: CASSLLSGLPYNEQFF. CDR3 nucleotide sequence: TGTGCCAGCAGCTTATTATCGGGACTACCCTACAATGAGCAGTTCTTC.

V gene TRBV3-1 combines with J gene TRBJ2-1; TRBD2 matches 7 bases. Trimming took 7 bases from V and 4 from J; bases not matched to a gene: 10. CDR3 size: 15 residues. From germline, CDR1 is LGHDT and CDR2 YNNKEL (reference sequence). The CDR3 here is CASTQVTSAYNEQFF. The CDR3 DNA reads TGTGCCAGCACCCAGGTTACTAGCGCTTACAATGAGCAGTTCTTC.

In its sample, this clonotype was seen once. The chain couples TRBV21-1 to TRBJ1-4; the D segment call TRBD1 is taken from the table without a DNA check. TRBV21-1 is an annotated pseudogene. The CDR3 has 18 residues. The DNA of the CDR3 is TGTGCCAGCAGCAATCAACAGGGGCCAATCACAAGGGGTGAAAAACTGTTTTTT. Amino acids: CASSNQQGPITRGEKLFF.

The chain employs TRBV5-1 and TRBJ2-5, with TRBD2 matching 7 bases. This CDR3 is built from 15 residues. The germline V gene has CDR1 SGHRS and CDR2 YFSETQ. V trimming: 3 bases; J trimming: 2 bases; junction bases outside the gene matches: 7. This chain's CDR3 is CASSSESAGQETQYF. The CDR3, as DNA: TGCGCCAGCAGCTCAGAATCAGCGGGACAAGAGACCCAGTACTTC.

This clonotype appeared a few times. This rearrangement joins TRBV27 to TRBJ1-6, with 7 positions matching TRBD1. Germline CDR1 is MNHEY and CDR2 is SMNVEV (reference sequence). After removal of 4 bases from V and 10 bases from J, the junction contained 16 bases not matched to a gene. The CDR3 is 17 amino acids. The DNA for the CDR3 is TGTGCCAGCAGTTCTCCTATTCGTAGAGGGGACAGCTCACCCCTCCACTTT. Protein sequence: CASSSPIRRGDSSPLHF.

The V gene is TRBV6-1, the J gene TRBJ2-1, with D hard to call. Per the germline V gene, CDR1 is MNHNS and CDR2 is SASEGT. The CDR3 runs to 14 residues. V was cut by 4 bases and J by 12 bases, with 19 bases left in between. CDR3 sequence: CASSAAGQGVSQFF. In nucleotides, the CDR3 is TGTGCCAGCAGTGCAGCTGGCCAAGGAGTTTCGCAGTTCTTC.

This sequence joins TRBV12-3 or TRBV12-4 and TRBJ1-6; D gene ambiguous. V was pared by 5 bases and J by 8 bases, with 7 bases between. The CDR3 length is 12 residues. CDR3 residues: CASSREDSPLHF. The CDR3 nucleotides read TGTGCCAGCAGTCGAGAGGATTCACCCCTCCACTTT.

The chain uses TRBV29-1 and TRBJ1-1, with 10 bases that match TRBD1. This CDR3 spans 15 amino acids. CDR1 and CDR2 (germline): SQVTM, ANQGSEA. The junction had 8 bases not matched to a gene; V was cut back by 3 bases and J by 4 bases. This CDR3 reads CSVDHQTGGFTEAFF. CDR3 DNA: TGCAGCGTTGATCATCAGACAGGGGGCTTCACTGAAGCTTTCTTT.

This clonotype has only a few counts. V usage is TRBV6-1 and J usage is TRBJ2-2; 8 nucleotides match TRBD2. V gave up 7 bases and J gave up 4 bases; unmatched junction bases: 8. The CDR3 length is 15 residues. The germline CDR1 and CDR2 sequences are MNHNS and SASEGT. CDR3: CASTPLSGGTGELFF. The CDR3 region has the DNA TGTGCCAGCACCCCTCTCAGCGGGGGCACCGGGGAGCTGTTTTTT.